The source of this TCR beta chain is a study of response to subunit inactivated influenza vaccine. Study outcomes and limitations: The authors put forward the suggestion that each seasonal influenza vaccination may bring in only a limited number of new T cells.

In TCRdb, the RT-PCR reads were re-called with MiXCR into one record per CDR3 protein. This sample has about 700,000 distinct CDR3 sequences, with about 15% found just once. Remarks on this clonotype: Its target is not known.

CDR1 and CDR2 (germline): SGHTA, FQGNSA. The germline V and J ends were trimmed by 8 bases and 2 bases, with 13 bases remaining between them. This CDR3 region has 13 residues. The sequence was collected from a man aged 45 to 65 who received an inactivated influenza vaccine. The specimen comprised PBMCs from blood, sampled approximately 12 days after vaccination. The chain joins TRBV7-2 to TRBJ2-7; the D gene is possibly TRBD1 (5 bases). The CDR3, as DNA: TGTGCCAGCTGCCCCCTAGGGGCCTACGAGCAGTACTTC. Protein product: CASCPLGAYEQYF.